The 19 T cell receptor beta chains below all came from one sample that was sequenced in a study of T cells in Graves' hyperthyroidism and ophthalmopathy. TCR beta CDR3 regions were amplified from RNA. First-round RT-PCR with HTBI primers amplified the TCR CDR3 region. Using its own MiXCR run on the multiplex PCR reads, TCRdb lists one record per CDR3 protein. The sample shows tens of thousands of distinct CDR3 sequences, around 50% of them seen only once. The sample consisted of blood. The receptor set was obtained from a man aged 40-50 years with Graves' ophthalmopathy.

The chain is built from TRBV4-1 and TRBJ2-1; 16 nucleotides line up with TRBD2. J was trimmed by 8 bases and V by 8 bases; bases with no gene match: 6. The CDR3 spans 15 residues. Per germline, CDR1 MGHRA and CDR2 YSYEKL. DNA of the CDR3: TGCGCCAGCGCTCCGGGGACTAGCGGGAGGGATGAGCAGTTCTTC. Translated: CASAPGTSGRDEQFF.

By sample fraction, this clonotype is medium-sized. The gene calls are TRBV20-1 and TRBJ2-7; 7 nucleotides line up with TRBD2. With 6 bases clipped from V and 0 bases from J, the junction kept 5 bases outside the gene matches. CDR3 length equals 13 residues. CDR1 DFQATT and CDR2 SNEGSKA come from the germline V gene (reference sequence). CDR3 in amino acids: CSAQAGLSYEQYF. CDR3 sequence (DNA): TGCAGTGCCCAAGCGGGACTCTCCTACGAGCAGTACTTC.

This chain uses TRBV20-1 with TRBJ2-7; D may be TRBD1 or TRBD2 (6 bases each). Trimming left V 6 bases short and J 4 bases short, with 22 bases between. This CDR3 comprises 15 residues. In germline, CDR1 is DFQATT, CDR2 SNEGSKA (reference sequence). CDR3 in DNA: TGCAGTGCCGCCCCCCAGGGGAAAGGAGGGTACGAGCAGTACTTC. Its protein product is CSAAPQGKGGYEQYF.

Points on this clonotype: The junction departs from germline at one end; a sequencing error may be responsible. The chain carries TRBV7-9 and TRBJ2-2, with TRBD1 matching 7 bases. The germline V gene encodes CDR1 SEHNR and CDR2 FQNEAQ (reference sequence). The CDR3 has 14 amino acids. CDR3 amino acids: CASSRQGDARELFF. The CDR3 bases are TGTGCCAGCAGCCGTCAGGGGGATGCCAGGGAGCTGTTCTTT. The variable domain in full, with the rest retrieved from reference TRBV7-9 and TRBJ2-2, is DTGVSQNPRHKITKRGQNVTFRCDPISEHNRLYWYRQTLGQGPEFLTYFQNEAQLEKSRLLSDRFSAERPKGSFSTLEIQRTEQGDSAMYLCASSRQGDARELFFGEGSRLTVL.

The chain employs TRBV4-1 and TRBJ1-1, with no clear D. This CDR3 region has 12 residues. Between the trimmed V and J ends, which lost 1 base and 8 bases, there was a span of 8 bases. The germline V gene encodes CDR1 MGHRA and CDR2 YSYEKL. CDR3 coding DNA: TGCGCCAGCAGCCAAGCGGGCTCCGAAGCTTTCTTT. Its translation is CASSQAGSEAFF.

This clonotype was counted ten times or more. The chain has TRBV20-1 and TRBJ2-5; 10 bases align to TRBD1. V lost 3 bases, J lost 5 bases, and 6 bases stayed unmatched. The CDR3 sequence is 14 residues long. Per the germline V gene, CDR1 is DFQATT and CDR2 is SNEGSKA (reference sequence). DNA of the CDR3: TGCAGTGCTAGGCGGACAGGGGGTGGTGAGACCCAGTACTTC. This gives the protein CSARRTGGGETQYF.

Many counts were recorded for this clonotype. V usage is TRBV12-3 or TRBV12-4 and J usage is TRBJ1-3, with TRBD1 matching over 10 bases. The CDR3 sequence is 14 residues long. Trimming took 5 bases from V and 4 from J; bases not matched to a gene: 2. As DNA, the CDR3 is TGTGCCAGCAGTGACAGGGGGCGAGGAAACACCATATATTTT. It translates to CASSDRGRGNTIYF.

This clonotype came up many times. The chain carries TRBV9 and TRBJ2-5, with D perhaps TRBD2 (6 bases). CDR1 is SGDLS, CDR2 YYNGEE, per germline. The V end was cut by 4 bases, the J end by 4 bases, with 20 bases between. This CDR3 contains 16 residues. CDR3 in amino acids: CASSSGEGGYGETQYF. In DNA form, the CDR3 reads TGTGCCAGCAGCTCCGGAGAGGGAGGCTACGGAGAGACCCAGTACTTC.

This clonotype was counted ten times or more. The genes are TRBV6-2 or TRBV6-3 and TRBJ2-7, with D perhaps given as TRBD1 or TRBD2 (5 bases each). Trimming took 7 bases from V and 5 from J, leaving 9 bases between them. Germline V lookup: CDR1 MNHEY, CDR2 SVGEGT. The CDR3 is made up of 11 amino acids. For the CDR3, the DNA is TGTGCCAGCACCCGGGGACACGAGCAGTACTTC. Its translation is CASTRGHEQYF.

As for this clonotype: Sequence at one end of the junction differs from germline and may be a read error. The chain has TRBV6-5 and TRBJ2-7, with D tentatively TRBD2 (5 bases). CDR1 MNHEY and CDR2 SVGAGI come from the germline V gene. The CDR3 contains 12 residues. This CDR3 is CVSRTPSSERYF. The DNA of the CDR3 is TGTGTCAGCAGGACCCCTAGCAGCGAGCGGTACTTC.

In this sample, this clonotype turned up many times. The chain combines TRBV19 with TRBJ1-3; the D is unclear. The CDR3 runs to 15 residues. The V gene's germline CDR1 is LNHDA and CDR2 SQIVND (reference sequence). Trimming left V 4 bases short and J 0 bases short, with 10 bases between. The chain's CDR3 is CASSTSGPSGNTIYF. Written as DNA, the CDR3 is TGTGCCAGTAGTACCAGCGGCCCCTCTGGAAACACCATATATTTT.

The gene calls are TRBV29-1 and TRBJ2-1, with a tentative D call TRBD2 (6 bases). There are 14 residues in the CDR3. V lost 8 bases and J 3 bases, leaving 17 bases between the germline ends. Germline lookup yields CDR1 SQVTM and CDR2 ANQGSEA. DNA for the CDR3: TGCAGCAGTATGATGCGGGGAGACTACAATGAGCAGTTCTTC. Amino acids: CSSMMRGDYNEQFF.

This clonotype was picked up many times. The rearrangement joins TRBV20-1 to TRBJ2-1; no firm D call. Germline CDR1 and CDR2: DFQATT and SNEGSKA (reference sequence). This CDR3 is built from 10 residues. The germline V and J ends were trimmed by 5 bases and 12 bases, with 11 bases remaining between them. In nucleotides, the CDR3 is TGCAGTGCTGAGACTGATGGGCAGTTCTTC. Its translation: CSAETDGQFF.

The rearrangement uses TRBV20-1 and TRBJ2-7, with TRBD2 matching over 10 bases. V was pared by 0 bases and J by 5 bases, with 10 bases of the junction left unmatched. This CDR3 region has 16 residues. Germline lookup yields CDR1 DFQATT and CDR2 SNEGSKA (reference sequence). The DNA of the CDR3 is TGCAGTGCTAGAGATAGCGAGCGGGAGGGGTTCCACGAGCAGTACTTC. It yields the protein CSARDSEREGFHEQYF.

CDR3 sequence (DNA): TGTGCCAGCAGCTTATTGCGGAACACTGAAGCTTTCTTT. Amino acid sequence: CASSLLRNTEAFF. The gene calls are TRBV7-9 and TRBJ1-1; D is undetermined. The CDR3 runs 13 residues. Deletions cut 2 bases from V and 1 base from J, with 5 bases between. The V gene's germline CDR1 is SEHNR and CDR2 FQNEAQ (reference sequence).

The chain uses TRBV19 and TRBJ2-7; 7 bases align to TRBD2. The CDR3 extends over 14 amino acids. Trimming removed 5 bases from V and 5 bases from J; junction bases left unmatched: 9. The germline V gene encodes CDR1 LNHDA and CDR2 SQIVND (reference sequence). CDR3 protein: CASSQEWGRDEQYF. In nucleotides, the CDR3 is TGTGCCAGTAGTCAAGAGTGGGGGAGGGACGAGCAGTACTTC.

This clonotype was seen ten or more times. This chain uses TRBV20-1 with TRBJ1-6; D gene uncertain. V was pared by 6 bases and J by 0 bases, with 15 bases between. The CDR3 spans 16 residues. Germline V lookup: CDR1 DFQATT, CDR2 SNEGSKA (reference sequence). CDR3 nucleotides: TGCAGTGCCTACAGACCGGGAAGCTCCTATAATTCACCCCTCCACTTT. It yields the protein CSAYRPGSSYNSPLHF.

This clonotype was counted at least ten times. The chain joins TRBV2 to TRBJ1-4, with TRBD1 matching 7 bases. Germline V CDR1 and CDR2: SNHLY, FYNNEI. The CDR3 has 15 amino acids. V lost 7 bases to trimming and J lost 7 bases; unmatched junction nucleotides: 12. CDR3 nucleotides: TGTGCCAGCATGGAAAACCAGGGGGTGGGTGAAAAACTGTTTTTT. Encoded protein: CASMENQGVGEKLFF.

The sample holds many counts of this clonotype. The chain joins TRBV9 to TRBJ2-4; 9 nucleotides align to TRBD2. This CDR3 contains 17 residues. In germline, CDR1 is SGDLS, CDR2 YYNGEE. The V segment lost 4 bases and the J segment 4 bases; nucleotides outside the gene matches: 12. This CDR3 reads CASSPRVGLASKNIQYF. The CDR3 DNA reads as TGTGCCAGCAGCCCCCGCGTCGGACTAGCGTCTAAAAACATTCAGTACTTC.